This T cell receptor (beta chain) is drawn from a study of T cells in Graves' hyperthyroidism and ophthalmopathy. General observations from the study: Median prediction lead before ophthalmopathy onset was about 6.5 months with the model.

This CDR3 region has 14 residues. Trimming left V 8 bases short and J 5 bases short, with 18 bases between. From germline, CDR1 is MNHNS and CDR2 SASEGT. Amplification of TCR beta CDR3 regions used RNA as the template. The study used the HTBI primer set for a first-round RT-PCR of the TCR CDR3. TCRdb reanalysed the multiplex PCR reads using MiXCR and keeps one entry per CDR3 protein. The table lists about 610,000 distinct CDR3 sequences, roughly 14% of them singletons. This clonotype was detected ten times or more. Its antigen is unidentified. Ophthalmopathy patients had Clinical Activity Score at least 3, NOSPECS grade at least 4, duration under 3 months.

The sequence was obtained from a woman in her forties with Graves' ophthalmopathy. The specimen was blood. The rearrangement uses TRBV6-1 and TRBJ1-2; D gene ambiguous. CDR3 region: CASRRDETMYGYTF. CDR3 bases: TGTGCCAGCCGGAGGGATGAGACAATGTATGGCTACACCTTC.